These T cell receptor beta chains were read from a single sample in a study of identical twins. TCRdb re-derived calls from the 5' RACE reads in MiXCR, one entry per CDR3 protein. Found here are about 430,000 distinct CDR3 sequences, roughly 20% of them singletons; the top ten hold approximately 12%. The source material was naive T cells sorted from blood. The receptor source for this set is a man between 45 and 60 years old in good health. Each CDR3 is given with its conserved first and last residue. Fields, in order: V gene, clone size, D gene, J gene, CDR3 DNA, CDR3 protein. A D gene is named only where the DNA matches it firmly. Size is omitted from some rows. Given values are once, few, many or a class for expanded clones.

>TRBV6-2/TRBV6-3|few|-|TRBJ2-3
TGTGCCAGCAGTTACTCGATGTCAGGGGCGAATACAGATACGCAGTATTTT
CASSYSMSGANTDTQYF
>TRBV27|-|TRBD2|TRBJ2-1
TGTGCCAGCAGTTATACTAGCGGAGAGTACAATGAGCAGTTCTTC
CASSYTSGEYNEQFF
>TRBV10-2|-|-|TRBJ1-1
TGCGCCAGCAGTGAGTTAGGATCCGGGCGTAGGACTTTCTTT
CASSELGSGRRTFF
>TRBV5-1|-|-|TRBJ2-1
TGCGCCAGCAGCTTGCTGGGGACCCGGGATGAGCAGTTCTTC
CASSLLGTRDEQFF
>TRBV20-1|few|TRBD2|TRBJ2-1
TGCAGTGCTTCGGGACTAGTGGGGTATGGTGAGCAGTTCTTC
CSASGLVGYGEQFF
>TRBV20-1|-|-|TRBJ2-3
TGCAGTGCTACGGCTCCCATAGATCGGGATACGCAGTATTTT
CSATAPIDRDTQYF
>TRBV5-1|-|-|TRBJ1-1
TGCGCCAGCAGCTTGGGACAGCCAAGTCTCGCTGAAGCTTTCTTT
CASSLGQPSLAEAFF
>TRBV28|many|-|TRBJ1-6
TGTGCCAGCAGTGGGGAAAGGGAATCCTATAATTCACCCCTCCACTTT
CASSGERESYNSPLHF
>TRBV28|-|-|TRBJ1-5
TGTGCCAGCAGGGGGTGGCAAGACAATCAGCCCCAGCATTTT
CASRGWQDNQPQHF
>TRBV6-5|few|TRBD1|TRBJ2-7
TGTGCCAGCAGTTTTGGACAGGACCCCTCCTACGAGCAGTACTTC
CASSFGQDPSYEQYF
>TRBV15|few|TRBD1|TRBJ2-5
TGTGCCACCAGCAGAGACAGGGGGCTGGAGACCCAGTACTTC
CATSRDRGLETQYF
>TRBV6-1|many|TRBD1|TRBJ2-2
TGTGCCAGCACCAAAGGTCGCTGGACAGGGAACACCGGGGAGCTGTTTTTT
CASTKGRWTGNTGELFF
>TRBV20-1|-|TRBD2|TRBJ2-1
TGCAGTGCTAGAGATACAGGGAGACTAGCGGGAGGGACCCTCAATGAGCAGTTCTTC
CSARDTGRLAGGTLNEQFF
>TRBV11-2|many|-|TRBJ2-2
TGTGCCAGCAGCTTACGGCTCCCAGGGGCCGCCGGGGAGCTGTTTTTT
CASSLRLPGAAGELFF